One and the same sample provided the 13 T cell receptor beta chains below, sequenced in a study of cytomegalovirus exposure and HLA in healthy donors. Vbeta (60) and Jbeta (13) primers were used in the PCR. Clones were sequenced by immunoSEQ multiplex PCR, and TCRdb holds only the in-frame ones, with some missing. The table shows around 200,000 clones, with around 85% occurring only once. The specimen was PBMCs. The receptors shown here come from a man between 45 and 60 years old in good health and CMV-seronegative.

J is TRBJ2-3 and V is TRBV6-1; a possible D gene is TRBD2 (6 bases). CDR1 and CDR2 (germline): MNHNS, SASEGT. Trimming left V 8 bases short and J 1 base short, with 10 bases between. The CDR3 contains 13 residues. The CDR3 DNA sequence: TGTGCCAGCTCCTGGGGGGGCACAGATACGCAGTATTTT. Its protein is CASSWGGTDTQYF.

V gene TRBV19 combines with J gene TRBJ2-1; TRBD1 matches at 9 bases. Germline loops: CDR1 LNHDA, CDR2 SQIVND (reference sequence). Trimming cost V 5 bases and J 6 bases; bases outside gene matches: 8. The CDR3 contains 15 residues. The CDR3 sequence is CASSPPDRGPNEQFF. The DNA of the CDR3 is TGTGCCAGTAGTCCGCCGGACAGGGGACCCAATGAGCAGTTCTTC.

The chain uses TRBV10-1 and TRBJ1-2; 9 bases fit TRBD1. Germline assignment: CDR1 WNHNN and CDR2 SYGVQD (reference sequence). The CDR3 length is 14 residues. Losses at the gene ends were 2 bases for V and 6 bases for J; bases not matched to a gene: 4. The CDR3 nucleotides are TGCGCCAGCAGTGAGAAAACAGGGGGCCATGGCTACACCTTC. This translates into CASSEKTGGHGYTF.

The chain recombines TRBV15 with TRBJ2-5; D is unclear. This CDR3 has 15 residues. Germline V gene data show CDR1 as LNHNV and CDR2 as YYDKDF (reference sequence). V lost 0 bases and J lost 4, with 12 bases in between. In DNA, the CDR3 is TGTGCCACCAGCAGAGATCCCGGAGCAACAGAGACCCAGTACTTC. Translation: CATSRDPGATETQYF.

The V call is TRBV5-1, the J call TRBJ1-1; D gene ambiguous. Germline V gene data show CDR1 as SGHRS and CDR2 as YFSETQ. Between the trimmed V and J ends, which lost 0 bases and 1 base, there was a span of 10 bases. The CDR3 spans 15 residues. The CDR3 is CASSLDGRSNTEAFF. As DNA, the CDR3 is TGCGCCAGCAGCTTGGATGGCCGCTCGAACACTGAAGCTTTCTTT.

This chain joins TRBV28 and TRBJ2-1, with D tentatively TRBD1 (5 bases). With 8 bases removed from V and 5 bases from J, the gap between germline ends came to 19 bases. Per germline, CDR1 MDHEN and CDR2 SYDVKM. The CDR3 totals 15 residues. For the CDR3, the DNA is TGTGCCAGCCGCAAGATGGGCAGGGTCAACAATGAGCAGTTCTTC. The encoded protein is CASRKMGRVNNEQFF.

This sequence joins TRBV5-1 and TRBJ2-5, with D unresolved. Trimming shortened V by 1 base and J by 0 bases, and 7 bases separated the two germline ends. The CDR3 is 14 residues long. The germline V gene has CDR1 SGHRS and CDR2 YFSETQ. CDR3 in DNA: TGCGCCAGCAGCTTGAATCTGTACCAAGAGACCCAGTACTTC. It codes for CASSLNLYQETQYF.

The chain couples TRBV2 to TRBJ1-4; TRBD1 matches 9 bases. The V gene end was trimmed by 6 bases and the J gene end by 4 bases; junction bases not matched to a gene: 6. From germline, CDR1 is SNHLY and CDR2 FYNNEI. There are 15 residues in the CDR3. The CDR3 nucleotides are TGTGCCAGCAGAGCCGGACAGGGGATTAATGAAAAACTGTTTTTT. This translates into CASRAGQGINEKLFF.

This chain links TRBV6-6 with TRBJ2-3, with a possible D match to TRBD2 (6 bases). The CDR3 spans 14 residues. The germline CDR1 and CDR2 sequences are MNHNY and SVGAGI (reference sequence). V was pared by 5 bases and J by 4 bases, with 13 bases between. The CDR3 region has the DNA TGTGCCAGCAGTCGCCGGCGGGGCCCAGATACGCAGTATTTT. This encodes CASSRRRGPDTQYF.

The CDR3 sequence is CASNGQGPGNTIYF. The CDR3 bases are TGTGCCAGTAACGGACAGGGGCCTGGAAACACCATATATTTT. The rearrangement links TRBV28 to TRBJ1-3; 9 bases fit TRBD1. V lost 9 bases to trimming and J lost 2 bases; unmatched junction nucleotides: 5. CDR1 and CDR2 from the germline V gene are MDHEN and SYDVKM. The CDR3 has 14 amino acids. Based on the CDR3 plus reference TRBV28 and TRBJ1-3, the full variable domain is DVKVTQSSRYLVKRTGEKVFLECVQDMDHENMFWYRQDPGLGLRLIYFSYDVKMKEKGDIPEGYSVSREKKERFSLILESASTNQTSMYLCASNGQGPGNTIYFGEGSWLTVV.

This clone was observed a single time. The chain uses TRBV4-2 and TRBJ2-3; weak D call: TRBD2 (5 bases). The CDR3 has 14 residues. Germline CDR1 LGHNA, CDR2 YNFKEQ. The V gene lost 4 bases and the J gene lost 6 bases, with 14 bases spanning the gap. CDR3: CASSPGLLGDTQYF. DNA of the CDR3: TGTGCCAGCAGCCCCGGACTCCTCGGGGATACGCAGTATTTT.

The genes are TRBV5-1 and TRBJ2-1, with 7 positions matching TRBD2. CDR1 and CDR2 (germline): SGHRS, YFSETQ. The CDR3 runs to 15 residues. Unmatched junction bases numbered 5, after V lost 0 bases and J lost 5 bases. In nucleotides, the CDR3 is TGCGCCAGCAGCTTGGCCGGGGGGAGCCACAATGAGCAGTTCTTC. It codes for CASSLAGGSHNEQFF.

A single count supports this clone. The chain couples TRBV5-6 to TRBJ2-7; tentatively, D is TRBD2 (6 bases). The CDR3 contains 14 residues. V was shortened by 6 bases and J by 2 bases, with 15 bases between the two germline ends. Germline V gene sequence: CDR1 SGHDT, CDR2 YYEEEE. This CDR3 reads CASTSRRGTYEQYF. The CDR3 DNA sequence: TGTGCCAGCACCTCGCGACGGGGGACCTACGAGCAGTACTTC.